This entry lists 8 T cell receptor beta chains sequenced from one sample in a study of CD8 T cells in ankylosing spondylitis. TCRdb re-derived calls from the 5' RACE reads in MiXCR, one entry per CDR3 protein. The profile shows about 160,000 distinct CDR3 sequences, around 16% of them singletons. Material for sequencing was blood, either unsorted or a sorted T cell fraction (not recorded which). All receptors come from a male donor with ankylosing spondylitis or in good health (not recorded which).

V is TRBV25-1 and J is TRBJ1-3, with 7 positions matching TRBD1. The CDR3 contains 15 residues. From germline, CDR1 is MGHDK and CDR2 SYGVNS. After removal of 4 bases from V and 6 bases from J, the junction contained 9 bases not matched to a gene. The CDR3 coding sequence is TGTGCCAGCAGTGCCCGGAGGGGGCGTGAAAACACCATATATTTT. This codes for CASSARRGRENTIYF. The entire variable domain, with the rest obtained from reference TRBV25-1 and TRBJ1-3, is as follows: EADIYQTPRYLVIGTGKKITLECSQTMGHDKMYWYQQDPGMELHLIHYSYGVNSTEKGDLSSESTVSRIRTEHFPLTLESARPSHTSQYLCASSARRGRENTIYFGEGSWLTVV.

The sample holds a few counts of this clonotype. The V call is TRBV5-1, the J call TRBJ2-4; TRBD2 agrees at 10 bases. J was trimmed by 5 bases and V by 2 bases; bases with no gene match: 10. This CDR3 contains 17 residues. CDR1 is SGHRS, CDR2 YFSETQ, per germline. CDR3 loop: CASSLGLAGVAENIQYF. Here the CDR3 DNA reads TGCGCCAGCAGCTTAGGGCTAGCGGGAGTGGCGGAAAACATTCAGTACTTC.

This clonotype was observed many times. The chain carries TRBV12-3 or TRBV12-4 and TRBJ1-1; perhaps TRBD1 as D (6 bases). V was trimmed by 5 bases and J by 11 bases, leaving 12 bases between them. The CDR3 sequence is 11 residues long. In nucleotides, the CDR3 is TGTGCCAGCAGTAACACAGGGTCGGCTTTCTTT. It specifies CASSNTGSAFF.

The chain uses TRBV5-1 and TRBJ2-7, with 9 positions matching TRBD1. This CDR3 has 14 residues. Trimming cost V 6 bases and J 2 bases; bases outside gene matches: 6. Per germline, CDR1 SGHRS and CDR2 YFSETQ. The CDR3 bases are TGCGCCAGCAACCCGGGACAGGGCCCCTACGAGCAGTACTTC. Protein: CASNPGQGPYEQYF. The whole variable domain, remainder taken from reference TRBV5-1 and TRBJ2-7, is KAGVTQTPRYLIKTRGQQVTLSCSPISGHRSVSWYQQTPGQGLQFLFEYFSETQRNKGNFPGRFSGRQFSNSRSEMNVSTLELGDSALYLCASNPGQGPYEQYFGPGTRLTVT.

This clonotype came up many times. The chain couples TRBV20-1 to TRBJ2-7, with no clear D. V was trimmed by 3 bases and J by 3 bases, leaving 9 bases between them. The V gene's germline CDR1 is DFQATT and CDR2 SNEGSKA (reference sequence). The CDR3 has 12 amino acids. The CDR3 nucleotides are TGCAGTGCTAGGGACGTGAACTACGAGCAGTACTTC. This translates into CSARDVNYEQYF.

The chain combines TRBV2 with TRBJ1-2; D unclear. The CDR3 consists of 10 residues. V was clipped by 8 bases and J by 8 bases, with 9 bases between them. Germline values: CDR1 SNHLY, CDR2 FYNNEI. The CDR3 DNA is TGTGCCAGCTGGCTTGACGGCTACACCTTC. Residues: CASWLDGYTF.

This clonotype appeared many times. CDR3 sequence: CASRGLAGRQEQFF. Written as DNA, the CDR3 is TGTGCCAGCAGAGGACTAGCGGGACGCCAGGAGCAGTTCTTC. This rearrangement joins TRBV12-3 or TRBV12-4 to TRBJ2-1; 12 bases are a match to TRBD2. The ends lost 6 bases at V and 10 bases at J; junction bases unmatched: 7. The CDR3 has 14 residues.

The chain uses TRBV5-1 and TRBJ1-1; 9 nucleotides agree with TRBD1. The junction had 9 bases not matched to a gene; V was cut back by 6 bases and J by 3 bases. CDR1 SGHRS and CDR2 YFSETQ come from the germline V gene. The CDR3 spans 15 residues. CDR3 protein: CASNPGQGIYTEAFF. For the CDR3, the DNA is TGCGCCAGCAACCCGGGACAGGGAATCTACACTGAAGCTTTCTTT.